Shown below are 20 T cell receptor beta chains from a single sample sequenced in a study of early T cells in non-severe SARS-CoV-2 infection. TCRdb analysed the 5' RACE reads with MiXCR anew, one entry per CDR3 protein. The sample includes 55,000 to 70,000 distinct CDR3 sequences, around 4.7% of them seen just once. Specimen: whole blood. The origin of the receptors is an adult who was a healthcare worker with PCR-confirmed SARS-CoV-2 infection or an uninfected control (not recorded which).

This clonotype has a count of ten or more. The CDR3 here is CASSQDALAGGSTGELFF. In DNA, the CDR3 is TGCGCCAGCAGCCAAGATGCCCTAGCGGGAGGGAGCACCGGGGAGCTGTTTTTT. This chain joins TRBV4-1 and TRBJ2-2; TRBD2 matches at 12 bases. The CDR3 is 18 amino acids. Germline CDR1 is MGHRA and CDR2 is YSYEKL. The junction had 6 bases not matched to a gene; V was cut back by 0 bases and J by 4 bases.

This clonotype appeared many times. The V gene is TRBV12-3 or TRBV12-4, the J gene TRBJ2-3; 10 nucleotides match TRBD2. Trimming took 6 bases from V and 7 from J; bases not matched to a gene: 10. The CDR3 contains 15 residues. Here the CDR3 DNA reads TGTGCCAGCAGAACAAGCGGGGGGGCCGGTTATACGCAGTATTTT. Residues: CASRTSGGAGYTQYF.

This clonotype was picked up a small number of times. The chain has TRBV6-2 or TRBV6-3 and TRBJ1-2; D possibly corresponds to TRBD1 (5 bases). This CDR3 is built from 18 residues. The V gene lost 2 bases and the J gene lost 1 base, with 20 bases spanning the gap. The germline CDR1 and CDR2 sequences are MNHEY and SVGEGT. The CDR3 protein is CASSYTNRDGRFNYGYTF. The CDR3 DNA sequence: TGTGCCAGCAGTTACACTAACCGGGACGGAAGATTTAACTATGGCTACACCTTC.

This clonotype was picked up many times. J is TRBJ2-4 and V is TRBV5-6; TRBD2 is a possible D gene (5 bases). The germline gives CDR1 SGHDT, CDR2 YYEEEE. The CDR3 runs to 13 residues. Trimming shortened V by 4 bases and J by 7 bases, and 12 bases separated the two germline ends. CDR3 sequence: CASSARAGNIQYF. The CDR3 nucleotides read TGTGCCAGCAGCGCGAGGGCCGGGAACATTCAGTACTTC.

This clonotype was counted ten times or more. V and J are TRBV6-1 and TRBJ2-1, with D hard to call. Trimming stripped 4 bases from V and 8 bases from J, with 12 bases between. The CDR3 sequence is 13 residues long. Germline-derived CDR1 and CDR2 are MNHNS and SASEGT. CDR3 loop: CASSVSPVYEQFF. The CDR3 DNA sequence: TGTGCCAGCAGTGTAAGCCCTGTATATGAGCAGTTCTTC.

This clonotype was seen a handful of times. The V call is TRBV13, the J call TRBJ1-6, with D possibly matching TRBD1 (5 bases). The CDR3 has 15 residues. V was trimmed by 3 bases and J by 7 bases, leaving 13 bases between them. The germline V gene has CDR1 PRHDT and CDR2 FYEKMQ (reference sequence). The CDR3 protein is CASSFSPRVNSPLHF. The CDR3, as DNA: TGTGCCAGCAGCTTTTCACCCAGGGTGAATTCACCCCTCCACTTT.

This clonotype has a count of ten or more. The chain is built from TRBV3-1 and TRBJ2-1; 7 bases map to TRBD2. Germline V gene lookup returns CDR1 LGHDT and CDR2 YNNKEL (reference sequence). The CDR3 length is 14 residues. After removal of 4 bases from V and 8 bases from J, the junction contained 8 bases not matched to a gene. The CDR3 nucleotides are TGTGCCAGCAGCCGCCGGACGGGGGGAGATGAGCAGTTCTTC. Encoded protein: CASSRRTGGDEQFF.

This clonotype was picked up many times. This sequence joins TRBV18 and TRBJ2-1; D perhaps matches TRBD2 (7 bases). V was pared by 0 bases and J by 8 bases, with 17 bases between. CDR1 KGHSH and CDR2 LQKENI come from the germline V gene. The CDR3 length is 16 residues. The CDR3 bases are TGTGCCAGCTCACCACCCCCAGCGGGGCCAGGGGATGAGCAGTTCTTC. Amino acids: CASSPPPAGPGDEQFF.

This clonotype was detected a few times. The chain employs TRBV5-1 and TRBJ1-1; no firm D call. The germline CDR1 and CDR2 sequences are SGHRS and YFSETQ. The ends were cut back, 0 bases at V and 6 bases at J, with 15 bases in the middle. The CDR3 loop spans 15 amino acids. The CDR3: CASSLGVGETAEAFF. The DNA of the CDR3 is TGCGCCAGCAGCTTGGGAGTTGGTGAGACGGCTGAAGCTTTCTTT.

The table lists this clonotype with many counts. V gene TRBV29-1 combines with J gene TRBJ2-1; 8 bases are shared with TRBD2. CDR3 length: 10 amino acids. Germline CDR1 reads SQVTM; CDR2 reads ANQGSEA. V was pared by 6 bases and J by 9 bases, with 1 base of the junction left unmatched. DNA for the CDR3: TGCAGCGTCCGGGGGGGTGAGCAGTTCTTC. This codes for CSVRGGEQFF.

This clonotype was observed many times. The V gene is TRBV30, the J gene TRBJ2-3; 7 positions match TRBD1. The length of the CDR3 is 14 residues. Germline V gene lookup returns CDR1 GTSNPN and CDR2 SVGIG (reference sequence). V was pared by 4 bases and J by 1 base, with 5 bases of the junction left unmatched. Written as DNA, the CDR3 is TGTGCCTGGAACAGGGGTGACGGCACAGATACGCAGTATTTT. Its translation: CAWNRGDGTDTQYF. The full variable domain, in which reference TRBV30 and TRBJ2-3 provide the parts outside the CDR3, is SQTIHQWPATLVQPVGSPLSLECTVEGTSNPNLYWYRQAAGRGLQLLFYSVGIGQISSEVPQNLSASRPQDRQFILSSKKLLLSDSGFYLCAWNRGDGTDTQYFGPGTRLTVL.

This clonotype has a count of ten or more. The rearrangement uses TRBV5-1 and TRBJ2-5; weak D call: TRBD2 (6 bases). V gave up 4 bases and J gave up 0 bases, with 13 bases separating them. This CDR3 is 15 amino acids long. Germline CDR1 reads SGHRS; CDR2 reads YFSETQ. CDR3 loop: CASSPDYMYQETQYF. CDR3 in DNA: TGCGCCAGCAGCCCGGACTATATGTACCAAGAGACCCAGTACTTC.

There are a few counts of this clonotype. The chain couples TRBV7-2 to TRBJ2-3, with TRBD2 identical over 7 bases. The CDR3 spans 17 residues. V lost 1 base, J lost 1 base, and 8 bases stayed unmatched. Germline assignment: CDR1 SGHTA and CDR2 FQGNSA. The CDR3 is CASSLESGALGTDTQYF. The CDR3 bases are TGTGCCAGCAGCTTAGAGAGCGGGGCTCTCGGCACAGATACGCAGTATTTT.

Note on this clonotype: This may come from a read error, since a much larger clone is one base off. CDR3 in DNA: TGTGCCAGCAGCTCGACAGAGGGTTTCAATTCACCCCTCCACTTT. Residues: CASSSTEGFNSPLHF. The genes are TRBV7-2 and TRBJ1-6; D may be TRBD1 (5 bases). Per the germline V gene, CDR1 is SGHTA and CDR2 is FQGNSA. V lost 4 bases and J 7 bases, leaving 14 bases between the germline ends. This CDR3 contains 15 residues.

This clonotype was detected ten times or more. The rearrangement uses TRBV29-1 and TRBJ2-3; D is undetermined. V was shortened by 3 bases and J by 2 bases, with 9 bases between the two germline ends. This CDR3 spans 13 amino acids. Germline loops: CDR1 SQVTM, CDR2 ANQGSEA. The CDR3 region is CSVDQLDTDTQYF. The CDR3 DNA is TGCAGCGTTGACCAGCTAGACACAGATACGCAGTATTTT.

This clonotype was observed at least ten times. The chain combines TRBV6-5 with TRBJ1-3, with D perhaps TRBD1 (5 bases). Germline V gene data show CDR1 as MNHEY and CDR2 as SVGAGI. CDR3 length equals 16 residues. V shed 5 bases and J shed 0 bases, with 14 bases lying between them. The DNA for the CDR3 is TGTGCCAGCAGTCCCTTCGGAGACAGCTCTGGAAACACCATATATTTT. Translation gives CASSPFGDSSGNTIYF.

This clonotype was counted at least ten times. The chain couples TRBV20-1 to TRBJ1-5, with D uncertain. The germline V and J ends were trimmed by 3 bases and 0 bases, with 6 bases remaining between them. In germline, CDR1 is DFQATT, CDR2 SNEGSKA (reference sequence). The CDR3 loop spans 13 amino acids. CDR3 residues: CSASQYSNQPQHF. CDR3 sequence (DNA): TGCAGTGCTAGTCAGTATAGCAATCAGCCCCAGCATTTT.

This clonotype has a count of ten or more. V is TRBV4-3 and J is TRBJ1-1; 9 bases are a match to TRBD1. V lost 1 base, J lost 3 bases, and 6 bases stayed unmatched. The CDR3 extends over 16 amino acids. Germline lookup yields CDR1 LGHNA and CDR2 YSLEER. The CDR3 region is CASSQGYWTGDTEAFF. For the CDR3, the DNA is TGCGCCAGCAGCCAAGGCTATTGGACAGGGGACACTGAAGCTTTCTTT.

To note about this clonotype: A read error may be the cause here, since a much bigger clone is one base away. The chain uses TRBV2 and TRBJ2-7; D may be TRBD2 (6 bases). V gave up 6 bases and J gave up 6 bases, with 15 bases separating them. The CDR3 totals 13 residues. The germline gives CDR1 SNHLY, CDR2 FYNNEI. CDR3 sequence reads: CASRPRTTCEQYF. The CDR3 DNA is TGTGCCAGCAGACCCAGGACTACCTGCGAGCAGTACTTC.

This clonotype was counted a few times. The genes are TRBV4-3 and TRBJ2-1, with 7 nucleotides matching TRBD2. Germline CDR1 LGHNA, CDR2 YSLEER. CDR3 length: 13 residues. The V gene end was trimmed by 1 base and the J gene end by 7 bases; junction bases not matched to a gene: 1. CDR3 loop: CASSQVGGNEQFF. In DNA, the CDR3 is TGCGCCAGCAGCCAAGTGGGAGGGAATGAGCAGTTCTTC.